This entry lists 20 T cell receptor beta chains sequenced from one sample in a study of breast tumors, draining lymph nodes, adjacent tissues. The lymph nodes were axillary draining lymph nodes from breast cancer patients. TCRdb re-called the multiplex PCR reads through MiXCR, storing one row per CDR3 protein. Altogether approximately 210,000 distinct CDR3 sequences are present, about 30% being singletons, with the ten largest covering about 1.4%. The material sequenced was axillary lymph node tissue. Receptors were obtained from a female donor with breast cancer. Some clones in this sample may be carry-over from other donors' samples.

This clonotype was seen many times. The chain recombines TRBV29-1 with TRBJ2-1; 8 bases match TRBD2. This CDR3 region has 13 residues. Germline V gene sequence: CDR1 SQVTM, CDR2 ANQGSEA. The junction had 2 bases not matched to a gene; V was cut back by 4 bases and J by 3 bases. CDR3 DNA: TGCAGCGTTGTTCGGGGGGGCTACAATGAGCAGTTCTTC. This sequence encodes CSVVRGGYNEQFF.

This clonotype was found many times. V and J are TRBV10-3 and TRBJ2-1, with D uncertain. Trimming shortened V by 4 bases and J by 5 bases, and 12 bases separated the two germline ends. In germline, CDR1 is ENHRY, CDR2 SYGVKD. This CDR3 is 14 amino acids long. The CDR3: CAISVESSNNEQFF. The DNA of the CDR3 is TGTGCCATCAGTGTCGAGAGTTCGAACAATGAGCAGTTCTTC.

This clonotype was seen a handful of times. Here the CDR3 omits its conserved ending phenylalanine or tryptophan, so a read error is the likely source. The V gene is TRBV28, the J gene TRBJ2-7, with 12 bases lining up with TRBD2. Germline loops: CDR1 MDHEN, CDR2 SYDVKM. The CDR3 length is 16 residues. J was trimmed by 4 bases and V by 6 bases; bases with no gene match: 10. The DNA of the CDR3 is TGTGCCAGCAGCCCCAGACTAGCGGGAGTCCTGTACGAGCAGTACCTC. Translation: CASSPRLAGVLYEQYL.

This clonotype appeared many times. CDR3 nucleotides: TGTGCCAGCAGCTTGGGCAACTACGAGCAGTACTTC. Its translation: CASSLGNYEQYF. This chain connects TRBV5-6 to TRBJ2-7, with D hard to call. Trimming pared 0 bases from V and 3 bases from J, leaving 4 bases between. Germline V gene sequence: CDR1 SGHDT, CDR2 YYEEEE. The CDR3 length is 12 residues.

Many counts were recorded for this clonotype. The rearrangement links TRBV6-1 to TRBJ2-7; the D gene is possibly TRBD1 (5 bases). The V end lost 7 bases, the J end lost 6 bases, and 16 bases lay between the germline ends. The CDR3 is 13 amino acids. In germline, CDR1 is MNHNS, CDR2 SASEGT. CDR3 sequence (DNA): TGTGCCAGCATGCGAGCAGGGTGGGCCGAGCAGTACTTC. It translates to CASMRAGWAEQYF.

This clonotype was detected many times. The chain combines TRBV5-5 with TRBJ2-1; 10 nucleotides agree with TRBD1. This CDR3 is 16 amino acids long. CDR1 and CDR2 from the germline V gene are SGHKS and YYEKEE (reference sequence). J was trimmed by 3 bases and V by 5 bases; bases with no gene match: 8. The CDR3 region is CASRPPTGGIYNEQFF. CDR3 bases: TGTGCCAGCAGACCTCCGACAGGGGGCATCTACAATGAGCAGTTCTTC.

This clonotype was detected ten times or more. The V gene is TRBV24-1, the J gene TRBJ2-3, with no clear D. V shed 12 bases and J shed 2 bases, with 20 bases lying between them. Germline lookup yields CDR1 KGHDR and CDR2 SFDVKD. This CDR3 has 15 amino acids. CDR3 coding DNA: TGTGCCCCCAAGCTAGAGGCATCTAACACAGATACGCAGTATTTT. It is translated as CAPKLEASNTDTQYF.

Written as DNA, the CDR3 is TGCGCCAGCAGTCACGGGACTAGGGACTCCTACGAGCAGTACTTC. Translating gives CASSHGTRDSYEQYF. The J gene is TRBJ2-7, the V gene TRBV4-1; 8 nucleotides line up with TRBD2. Germline loops: CDR1 MGHRA, CDR2 YSYEKL. J was trimmed by 0 bases and V by 6 bases; bases with no gene match: 7. The length of the CDR3 is 15 residues.

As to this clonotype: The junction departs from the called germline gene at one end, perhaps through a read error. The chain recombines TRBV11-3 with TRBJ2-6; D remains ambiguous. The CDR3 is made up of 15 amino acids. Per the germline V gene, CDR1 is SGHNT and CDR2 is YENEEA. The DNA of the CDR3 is TGTGCCAGCACCCCCACAGTCTCTGCGGCCAACGTCCTGACTTTC. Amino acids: CASTPTVSAANVLTF. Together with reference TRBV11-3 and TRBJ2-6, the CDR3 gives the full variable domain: EAGVVQSPRYKIIEKKQPVAFWCNPISGHNTLYWYLQNLGQGPELLIRYENEEAVDDSQLPKDRFSAERLKGVDSTLKIQPAELGDSAVYLCASTPTVSAANVLTFGAGSRLTVL.

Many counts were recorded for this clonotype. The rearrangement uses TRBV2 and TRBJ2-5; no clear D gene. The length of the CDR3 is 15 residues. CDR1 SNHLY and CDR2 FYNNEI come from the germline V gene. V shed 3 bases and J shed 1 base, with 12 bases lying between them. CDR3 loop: CASSDYHQPQETQYF. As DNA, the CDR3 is TGTGCCAGCAGTGACTACCATCAGCCCCAAGAGACCCAGTACTTC.

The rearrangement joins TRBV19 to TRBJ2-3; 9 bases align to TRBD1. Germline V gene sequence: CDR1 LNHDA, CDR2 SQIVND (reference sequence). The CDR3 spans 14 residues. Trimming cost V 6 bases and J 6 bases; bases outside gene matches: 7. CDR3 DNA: TGTGCCAGTAGAACGACAGGGGGAGGGGATACGCAGTATTTT. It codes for CASRTTGGGDTQYF.

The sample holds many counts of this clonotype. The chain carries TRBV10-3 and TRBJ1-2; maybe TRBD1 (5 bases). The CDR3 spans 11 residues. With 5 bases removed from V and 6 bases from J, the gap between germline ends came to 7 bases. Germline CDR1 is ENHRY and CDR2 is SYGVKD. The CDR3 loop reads CAISQGDGYTF. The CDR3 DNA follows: TGTGCCATCAGTCAGGGTGATGGCTACACCTTC.

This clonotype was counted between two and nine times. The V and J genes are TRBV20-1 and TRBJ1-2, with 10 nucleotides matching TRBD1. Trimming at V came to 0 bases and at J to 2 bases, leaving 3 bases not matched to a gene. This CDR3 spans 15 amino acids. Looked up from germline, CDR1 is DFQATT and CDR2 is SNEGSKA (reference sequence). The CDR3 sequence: CSAREPDRGNYGYTF. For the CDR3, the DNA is TGCAGTGCTAGAGAACCGGACAGGGGGAACTATGGCTACACCTTC.

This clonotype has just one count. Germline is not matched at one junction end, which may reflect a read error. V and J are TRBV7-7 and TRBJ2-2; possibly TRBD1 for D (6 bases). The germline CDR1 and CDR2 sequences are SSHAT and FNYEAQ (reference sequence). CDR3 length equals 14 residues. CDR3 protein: CASSSQGSAGELFF. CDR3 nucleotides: TGTGCTAGCAGTTCCCAGGGGAGCGCCGGGGAGCTGTTTTTT.

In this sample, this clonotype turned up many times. DNA for the CDR3: TGTGCCAGCAGTTACTCGGACCGATATGGCTACACCTTC. Its protein product is CASSYSDRYGYTF. The gene calls are TRBV6-2 or TRBV6-3 and TRBJ1-2; D ambiguous. This CDR3 is built from 13 residues. The V end was cut by 0 bases, the J end by 5 bases, with 7 bases between. Germline-derived CDR1 and CDR2 are MNHEY and SVGEGT.

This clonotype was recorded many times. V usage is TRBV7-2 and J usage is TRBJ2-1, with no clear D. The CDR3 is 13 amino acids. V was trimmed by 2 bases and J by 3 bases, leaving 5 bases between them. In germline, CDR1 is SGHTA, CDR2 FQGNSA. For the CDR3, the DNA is TGTGCCAGCAGCTTACACGGCTACAATGAGCAGTTCTTC. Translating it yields CASSLHGYNEQFF.

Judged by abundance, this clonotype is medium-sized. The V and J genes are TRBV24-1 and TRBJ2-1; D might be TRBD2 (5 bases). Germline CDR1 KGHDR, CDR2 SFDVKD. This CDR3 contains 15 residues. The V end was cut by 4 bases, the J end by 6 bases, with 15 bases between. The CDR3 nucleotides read TGTGCCACCAGTGACTCGGCCCTAGCTCGCAATGAGCAGTTCTTC. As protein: CATSDSALARNEQFF.

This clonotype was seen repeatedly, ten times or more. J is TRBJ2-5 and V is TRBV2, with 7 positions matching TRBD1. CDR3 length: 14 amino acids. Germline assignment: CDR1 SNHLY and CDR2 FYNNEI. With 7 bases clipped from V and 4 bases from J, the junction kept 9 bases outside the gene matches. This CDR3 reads CASKKERGLETQYF. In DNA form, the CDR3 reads TGTGCCAGCAAAAAGGAAAGGGGGCTAGAGACCCAGTACTTC.

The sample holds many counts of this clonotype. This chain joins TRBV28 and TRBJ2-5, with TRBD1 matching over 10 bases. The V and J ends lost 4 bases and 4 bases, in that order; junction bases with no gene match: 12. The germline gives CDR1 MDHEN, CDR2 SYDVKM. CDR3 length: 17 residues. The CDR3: CASSSWDRGRSGETQYF. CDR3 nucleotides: TGTGCCAGCAGTTCTTGGGACAGGGGAAGGTCGGGAGAGACCCAGTACTTC.

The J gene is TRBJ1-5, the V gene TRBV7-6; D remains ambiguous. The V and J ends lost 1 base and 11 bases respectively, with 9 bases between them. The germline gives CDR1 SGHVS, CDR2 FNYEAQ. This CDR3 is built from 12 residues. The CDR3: CASSLGQETQHF. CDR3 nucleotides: TGTGCCAGCAGCTTAGGGCAAGAGACCCAGCATTTT.